The rows below give T cell receptor beta chains drawn from one sample of a study of CD8 T cells in Susac syndrome. From the immunoSEQ multiplex PCR reads, TCRdb called clonotypes with MiXCR, one entry per CDR3 protein. Of 75,000 to 100,000 distinct CDR3 sequences in the sample, about 94% were seen once. Specimen: CD8+ T cells from PBMCs. These receptors were collected from a human donor with Susac syndrome. Each CDR3 is given without its conserved first and last residue. Some rows mark clone size as missing; the rest say once, few, many or name a class of expanded clone.

j_call	v_call	clone_size	cdr3_aa
TRBJ2-1	TRBV5-4	few	ASSLWDSYNEQF
TRBJ2-7	TRBV4-3	NA	ASSQLADLSYEQY
TRBJ1-2	TRBV20-1	NA	SARDVDPHNYGYT
TRBJ1-2	TRBV5-1	NA	ASSLAGADYGYT
TRBJ2-5	TRBV7-9	NA	ASSTGQGAEETQY
TRBJ2-5	TRBV24-1	NA	ATSDSSGAETQY
TRBJ1-5	TRBV5-6	NA	ASSLGGDQPQH
TRBJ2-1	TRBV19	NA	ASSPTGLAGGPNNEQF
TRBJ2-2	TRBV7-6	NA	ASSLAPVSRGNTGELF
TRBJ2-3	TRBV4-1	NA	ASSQERRATDTQY
TRBJ2-3	TRBV9	NA	ASSVVDRGTSTDTQY
TRBJ2-2	TRBV2	NA	ASSELLTGELF
TRBJ2-3	TRBV25-1	NA	APTLAGGPTDTQY
TRBJ1-4	TRBV2	NA	ASSEGGQGGNEKLF
TRBJ2-2	TRBV27	NA	ASSRIAGLRSGELF
TRBJ2-5	TRBV24-1	NA	ATRPLGEETQY
TRBJ2-5	TRBV5-4	NA	ASSFGGLDETQY
TRBJ2-1	TRBV20-1	once	SARGAGEDYNEQF
TRBJ1-2	TRBV27	once	ASSLSPWDYGYT
TRBJ2-5	TRBV6-6	NA	ASSYSIGGETQY
TRBJ1-5	TRBV19	NA	ASSMEGQGNQPQH
TRBJ1-5	TRBV7-9	NA	ASSLENEPQH
TRBJ2-5	TRBV29-1	NA	SVDGITQY
TRBJ2-4	TRBV4-2	NA	ASSPLQGSQNIQY
TRBJ2-5	TRBV27	once	ASSLDRASGETQY
TRBJ2-3	TRBV4-1	NA	ASSHATRTDTQY
TRBJ2-1	TRBV28	NA	ASSSSDYEQF
TRBJ1-6	TRBV20-1	NA	SGGTGESPLH
TRBJ2-7	TRBV7-2	NA	ASSYAQGVRSEQY